The 19 T cell receptor beta chains in this list originate from one sample, sequenced in a study of ipilimumab plus nivolumab after autologous stem cell transplantation (dated by TCRdb to the early 2020s). Libraries were built with the immunoSEQ multiplex PCR assay. TCRdb holds this immuneACCESS table with in-frame rearrangements only. Some clones are missing; in checked studies, unresolved V genes explain under half, and the rest has no known cause. This sample lists some 10,000 clones; nearly 80% were detected once. About 8% of the sample is in the top ten clones. The material was PBMCs, obtained in a trial of ipilimumab plus nivolumab as post-transplant consolidation. The receptors originated from a male donor with diffuse large B-cell lymphoma.

The V call is TRBV27, the J call TRBJ2-1; weak D call: TRBD1 (5 bases). Trimming shortened V by 4 bases and J by 0 bases, and 10 bases separated the two germline ends. The CDR3 length is 15 residues. Germline values: CDR1 MNHEY, CDR2 SMNVEV (reference sequence). CDR3 DNA: TGTGCCAGCAGTTGGCAGGGAAGCTCCTACAATGAGCAGTTCTTC. This encodes CASSWQGSSYNEQFF.

The rearrangement uses TRBV5-1 and TRBJ2-7; D unresolved. CDR3 length: 16 residues. Germline lookup yields CDR1 SGHRS and CDR2 YFSETQ. Trimming shortened V by 3 bases and J by 4 bases, and 20 bases separated the two germline ends. CDR3 region: CASSSGQQEMSYEQYF. The CDR3 region has the DNA TGCGCCAGCAGCTCGGGCCAGCAGGAGATGAGTTACGAGCAGTACTTC.

The chain links TRBV27 to TRBJ2-5; tentative D call: TRBD2 (7 bases). The DNA end favors TRBJ2-7, so the J call may be wrong. Germline assignment: CDR1 MNHEY and CDR2 SMNVEV (reference sequence). This CDR3 contains 15 residues. Written as DNA, the CDR3 is TGTGCCAGCAGTGCAGGCGGGGGCTGGGCGTACGAGCAGTACTTC. Translated, it gives CASSAGGGWAYEQYF.

The gene calls are TRBV5-5 and TRBJ1-6; 9 bases agree with TRBD1. The V segment lost 2 bases and the J segment 0 bases; nucleotides outside the gene matches: 12. CDR3 length equals 20 residues. Germline CDR1 reads SGHKS; CDR2 reads YYEKEE (reference sequence). CDR3 sequence (DNA): TGTGCCAGCAGCTTCGACCTATTCACAGGGGGCAGCTCCTATAATTCACCCCTCCACTTT. It specifies CASSFDLFTGGSSYNSPLHF.

The chain couples TRBV18 to TRBJ2-1; 14 bases line up with TRBD2. This CDR3 spans 21 amino acids. CDR1 is KGHSH, CDR2 LQKENI, per germline. V gave up 0 bases and J gave up 2 bases; unmatched junction bases: 12. Written as DNA, the CDR3 is TGTGCCAGCTCACCACCGAATCCGGGACTAGCGGGGGCCAAGACCTACAATGAGCAGTTCTTC. This gives the protein CASSPPNPGLAGAKTYNEQFF.

The chain has TRBV5-1 and TRBJ2-3, with 7 bases that match TRBD1. This CDR3 is built from 14 residues. V was pared by 0 bases and J by 4 bases, with 2 bases of the junction left unmatched. Per the germline V gene, CDR1 is SGHRS and CDR2 is YFSETQ. The CDR3 here is CASSLGQGPDTQYF. CDR3 nucleotide sequence: TGCGCCAGCAGCTTGGGACAGGGCCCAGATACGCAGTATTTT.

This chain uses TRBV5-1 with TRBJ2-1; a possible D gene is TRBD2 (5 bases). CDR3 length: 12 residues. Germline V lookup: CDR1 SGHRS, CDR2 YFSETQ. The V gene lost 4 bases and the J gene lost 8 bases, with 10 bases spanning the gap. As DNA, the CDR3 is TGCGCCAGCAGCCTAAACGGGGATGAGCAGTTCTTC. Translating gives CASSLNGDEQFF.

This rearrangement joins TRBV2 to TRBJ2-2; D is perhaps TRBD2 (5 bases). Trimming took 6 bases from V and 3 from J, leaving 5 bases between them. This CDR3 is built from 12 residues. Germline CDR1 is SNHLY and CDR2 is FYNNEI. The DNA for the CDR3 is TGTGCCAGCAGGCGGGACACCGGGGAGCTGTTTTTT. Residues: CASRRDTGELFF.

This clone has only a few counts. The chain has TRBV2 and TRBJ2-3; the D gene is possibly TRBD1 (5 bases). V was cut by 3 bases and J by 2 bases, with 6 bases left in between. This CDR3 region has 13 residues. The germline CDR1 and CDR2 sequences are SNHLY and FYNNEI. This CDR3 reads CASSDRATDTQYF. The CDR3 DNA reads TGTGCCAGCAGTGACAGGGCCACAGATACGCAGTATTTT.

This chain links TRBV18 with TRBJ2-1; the D gene could be TRBD1 or TRBD2 (5 bases each). Germline values: CDR1 KGHSH, CDR2 LQKENI. V lost 2 bases and J lost 8, with 16 bases in between. CDR3 length: 15 amino acids. This chain's CDR3 is CASSPGAVRGDEQFF. The CDR3 DNA sequence: TGTGCCAGCTCACCAGGGGCGGTCCGAGGGGATGAGCAGTTCTTC.

The chain carries TRBV9 and TRBJ1-2; perhaps TRBD1 as D (5 bases). V lost 3 bases, J lost 5 bases, and 14 bases lay in between. This CDR3 spans 14 amino acids. Per germline, CDR1 SGDLS and CDR2 YYNGEE. CDR3 sequence: CASSDTRGSYGYTF. The CDR3 bases are TGTGCCAGCAGCGATACTCGGGGGTCTTATGGCTACACCTTC.

In nucleotides, the CDR3 is TGTGCCAGCAGCCCTCTGGGGGGGGGCCTCGGTGATACGCAGTATTTT. It specifies CASSPLGGGLGDTQYF. The genes are TRBV5-4 and TRBJ2-3; maybe TRBD2 (7 bases). CDR3 length equals 16 residues. In germline, CDR1 is SGHNT, CDR2 YYREEE (reference sequence). V lost 4 bases, J lost 6 bases, and 21 bases lay in between.

This chain links TRBV4-2 with TRBJ1-6; no definite D call. Germline V gene sequence: CDR1 LGHNA, CDR2 YNFKEQ. The V end lost 4 bases, the J end lost 1 base, and 20 bases lay between the germline ends. The CDR3 length is 19 residues. In nucleotides, the CDR3 is TGTGCCAGCAGCCGAGAGCTTCGGGGTGGAGGGTCCTATAATTCACCCCTCCACTTT. It encodes CASSRELRGGGSYNSPLHF.

The chain joins TRBV7-9 to TRBJ2-5; D is possibly TRBD1 (5 bases). The J call may be faulty, since TRBJ2-7 better matches the DNA end. Germline CDR1 is SEHNR and CDR2 is FQNEAQ (reference sequence). There are 15 residues in the CDR3. In DNA form, the CDR3 reads TGTGCCAGCAGCTCATCAGGGATTGTAGAGTACGAGCAGTACTTC. It yields the protein CASSSSGIVEYEQYF.

Regarding this clone: The sample holds other DNA sequences that translate to the same CDR3. The chain uses TRBV7-9 and TRBJ2-1; D might be TRBD2 (6 bases). The CDR3 length is 14 residues. The V end lost 0 bases, the J end lost 7 bases, and 10 bases lay between the germline ends. CDR1 is SEHNR and CDR2 is FQNEAQ in the germline V gene (reference sequence). In DNA, the CDR3 is TGTGCCAGCAGCTTAGCGCTACGGGGGAATGAGCAGTTCTTC. Its translation is CASSLALRGNEQFF.

V usage is TRBV28 and J usage is TRBJ2-6; tentatively, D is TRBD2 (6 bases). The CDR3 extends over 15 amino acids. The V end was cut by 3 bases, the J end by 4 bases, with 10 bases between. CDR1 is MDHEN, CDR2 SYDVKM, per germline. This chain's CDR3 is CASSLGGLGANVLTF. In DNA, the CDR3 is TGTGCCAGCAGTTTGGGAGGTCTCGGGGCCAACGTCCTGACTTTC.

The rearrangement joins TRBV6-6 to TRBJ2-5; either TRBD1 or TRBD2 may supply D (5 bases each). The germline V gene has CDR1 MNHNY and CDR2 SVGAGI (reference sequence). The CDR3 contains 15 residues. With 2 bases removed from V and 1 base from J, the gap between germline ends came to 11 bases. This CDR3 reads CASSYPTGAQETQYF. The CDR3 DNA reads TGTGCCAGCAGTTACCCCACCGGGGCCCAAGAGACCCAGTACTTC.

The genes are TRBV9 and TRBJ2-3, with D possibly matching TRBD2 (7 bases). V was cut by 4 bases and J by 5 bases, with 20 bases left in between. The CDR3 loop spans 16 amino acids. Looked up from germline, CDR1 is SGDLS and CDR2 is YYNGEE. This chain's CDR3 is CASSFLAGGAGDTQYF. CDR3 nucleotides: TGTGCCAGCAGCTTCCTCGCTGGGGGGGCCGGAGATACGCAGTATTTT.

This chain links TRBV14 with TRBJ2-5; 7 bases match TRBD2. The CDR3 spans 14 residues. The germline gives CDR1 SGHDN, CDR2 FVKESK. Unmatched junction bases numbered 5, after V lost 0 bases and J lost 7 bases. For the CDR3, the DNA is TGTGCCAGCAGCCAAGACGGTGCTAGCGGGACCCAGTACTTC. This codes for CASSQDGASGTQYF.